The T cell receptor (beta chain) under discussion was sequenced for a study of shared clonotypes between healthy human individuals. Per the original data handling: Junction-only immunoSEQ sequences carried no quality scores, so filtering differed. TCRdb's table, derived via immunoSEQ multiplex PCR, lists solely in-frame clones and lacks some. The V and J calls and clone size come from that table; D and trimming were worked out from the DNA. Altogether 2,500,000 or so clones are present, around 94% being singletons, with the ten largest covering 0.14%. The ends were cut back, 7 bases at V and 6 bases at J, with 18 bases in the middle. CDR1 and CDR2 from the germline V gene are MNHNS and SASEGT. The CDR3 loop spans 14 amino acids. A note on this clone: Its matching antigen is unknown.

Broader study findings: Sorted-subset sequencing, rarefaction showed, was incomplete despite large depth.

The sequence derives from a young man in good health. Source material: naive CD4+ T cells sorted from blood. As to subset: CD45RA+ positively selected. The chain is built from TRBV6-1 and TRBJ1-2, with D perhaps matching TRBD1 (5 bases). The CDR3 nucleotides read TGTGCCAGCAAAAGAGACAGTTTGGGGAATGGCTACACCTTC. It is translated as CASKRDSLGNGYTF.